Presented here are 28 T cell receptor beta chains from one specimen sequenced in a study of blood T cell repertoires in COVID-19. Here immunoSEQ multiplex PCR was the method, and the copy in TCRdb shows in-frame clones only, minus some. Here the sample spans over 150,000 clones, approximately 83% being singletons. The specimen sequenced was peripheral blood. The receptors originated from a woman in her thirties or forties with COVID-19, enrolled during active disease.

V and J are TRBV19 and TRBJ2-6; D gene ambiguous. Trimming stripped 2 bases from V and 4 bases from J, with 9 bases between. This CDR3 comprises 15 residues. The germline V gene encodes CDR1 LNHDA and CDR2 SQIVND (reference sequence). The CDR3 nucleotides are TGTGCCAGTAGTATAAGTCGGTCGGGGGCCAACGTCCTGACTTTC. Residues: CASSISRSGANVLTF.

The chain carries TRBV10-3 and TRBJ2-2; D is uncertain. The germline V gene has CDR1 ENHRY and CDR2 SYGVKD. The ends were cut back, 4 bases at V and 5 bases at J, with 14 bases in the middle. This CDR3 region has 15 residues. CDR3 sequence reads: CAISVRSPGTGELFF. For the CDR3, the DNA is TGTGCCATCAGTGTACGGAGCCCCGGGACCGGGGAGCTGTTTTTT.

This rearrangement joins TRBV14 to TRBJ1-6; maybe TRBD1 (5 bases). With 5 bases removed from V and 10 bases from J, the gap between germline ends came to 21 bases. Germline CDR1 is SGHDN and CDR2 is FVKESK. The CDR3 loop spans 16 amino acids. This CDR3 reads CASSSRPTESRSPLHF. In nucleotides, the CDR3 is TGTGCCAGCAGCTCACGACCGACAGAGTCGAGGTCACCCCTCCACTTT.

This clone came up once. The rearrangement uses TRBV5-1 and TRBJ1-3; 10 positions match TRBD1. The CDR3 is made up of 16 amino acids. The germline gives CDR1 SGHRS, CDR2 YFSETQ. Trimming took 0 bases from V and 3 from J; bases not matched to a gene: 3. The CDR3 protein is CASSLGQGAGGNTIYF. Here the CDR3 DNA reads TGCGCCAGCAGCTTGGGACAGGGGGCCGGTGGAAACACCATATATTTT. Full variable domain (remainder filled in from reference TRBV5-1 and TRBJ1-3): KAGVTQTPRYLIKTRGQQVTLSCSPISGHRSVSWYQQTPGQGLQFLFEYFSETQRNKGNFPGRFSGRQFSNSRSEMNVSTLELGDSALYLCASSLGQGAGGNTIYFGEGSWLTVV.

The chain employs TRBV24-1 and TRBJ1-2; weak D call: TRBD1 (6 bases). Germline CDR1 is KGHDR and CDR2 is SFDVKD. The CDR3 is 18 residues long. Trimming shortened V by 3 bases and J by 4 bases, and 23 bases separated the two germline ends. The CDR3 reads CATSDNAKRTGQVYGYTF. CDR3 in DNA: TGTGCCACCAGTGATAACGCCAAACGAACGGGACAAGTCTATGGCTACACCTTC.

The chain joins TRBV19 to TRBJ2-5, with 8 bases lining up with TRBD2. The V segment lost 9 bases and the J segment 5 bases; nucleotides outside the gene matches: 8. Germline lookup yields CDR1 LNHDA and CDR2 SQIVND (reference sequence). This CDR3 spans 13 amino acids. This CDR3 is CASSGGPRETQYF. The CDR3 region has the DNA TGTGCCAGCTCGGGGGGGCCGAGGGAGACCCAGTACTTC.

V and J are TRBV9 and TRBJ1-1, with 7 bases aligning to TRBD1. Losses at the gene ends were 3 bases for V and 0 bases for J; bases not matched to a gene: 8. CDR3 length: 16 amino acids. In germline, CDR1 is SGDLS, CDR2 YYNGEE. The CDR3 DNA is TGTGCCAGCAGCGCTGCCCGGGACAGACTGAACACTGAAGCTTTCTTT. Amino acids: CASSAARDRLNTEAFF.

This chain uses TRBV5-1 with TRBJ2-7, with a tentative D call TRBD1 (5 bases). The ends were cut back, 0 bases at V and 4 bases at J, with 8 bases in the middle. The CDR3 has 13 amino acids. The germline V gene has CDR1 SGHRS and CDR2 YFSETQ. DNA for the CDR3: TGCGCCAGCAGCTTGGAGCAGGGTTACGAGCAGTACTTC. Translated, it gives CASSLEQGYEQYF.

The V gene is TRBV7-9, the J gene TRBJ1-1; D perhaps matches TRBD1 (6 bases). CDR1 is SEHNR and CDR2 is FQNEAQ in the germline V gene (reference sequence). This CDR3 comprises 16 residues. V was trimmed by 1 base and J by 1 base, leaving 13 bases between them. The CDR3, as DNA: TGTGCCAGCAGCTTAGATACCAGGGGATGGAACACTGAAGCTTTCTTT. It codes for CASSLDTRGWNTEAFF.

This chain uses TRBV5-6 with TRBJ1-1; the match to TRBD1 covers 7 bases. This CDR3 region has 14 residues. V shed 4 bases and J 4 bases; nucleotides not matched to a gene: 7. Germline loops: CDR1 SGHDT, CDR2 YYEEEE. The CDR3 bases are TGTGCCAGCAGCGCCCAAGGGGGCGTCACTGAAGCTTTCTTT. This codes for CASSAQGGVTEAFF.

J is TRBJ2-5 and V is TRBV2; TRBD1 matches at 7 bases. CDR1 is SNHLY, CDR2 FYNNEI, per germline. The trim removed 6 bases at V and 5 bases at J, leaving 12 bases unmatched. CDR3 length: 15 amino acids. Written as DNA, the CDR3 is TGTGCCAGCAGAGGCGGACAGGTCGCCCGTGAGACCCAGTACTTC. Its translation is CASRGGQVARETQYF.

The J gene is TRBJ2-3, the V gene TRBV7-3, with 8 bases aligning to TRBD1. The length of the CDR3 is 14 residues. Germline V gene sequence: CDR1 SGHTA, CDR2 FQGTGA. In DNA, the CDR3 is TGTGCTTCAAGTCAGGGGGCAGGGGCAGATACGCAGTATTTT. This sequence encodes CASSQGAGADTQYF.

This sequence joins TRBV7-8 and TRBJ2-7, with D hard to call. CDR3 length equals 16 residues. Between the trimmed V and J ends, which lost 5 bases and 3 bases, there was a span of 20 bases. Germline V gene lookup returns CDR1 SGHVS and CDR2 FQNEAQ. This chain's CDR3 is CASSRLPGGLGYEQYF. In nucleotides, the CDR3 is TGTGCCAGCAGCCGACTCCCGGGTGGCCTCGGCTACGAGCAGTACTTC. The full variable domain, its missing parts supplied by reference TRBV7-8 and TRBJ2-7, is GAGVSQSPRYKVAKRGQDVALRCDPISGHVSLFWYQQALGQGPEFLTYFQNEAQLDKSGLPSDRFFAERPEGSVSTLKIQRTQQEDSAVYLCASSRLPGGLGYEQYFGPGTRLTVT.

The V gene is TRBV5-6, the J gene TRBJ2-5; TRBD1 aligns across 9 bases. The V gene's germline CDR1 is SGHDT and CDR2 YYEEEE. CDR3 length equals 13 residues. J gave up 4 bases and V 3 bases, and 1 base lay outside the gene matches. Written as DNA, the CDR3 is TGTGCCAGCAGCTGGGGACAGGGAGAGACCCAGTACTTC. Protein sequence: CASSWGQGETQYF.

This chain uses TRBV19 with TRBJ2-1; D is unresolved. V lost 0 bases and J lost 6, with 12 bases in between. The CDR3 runs 15 residues. The V gene's germline CDR1 is LNHDA and CDR2 SQIVND (reference sequence). Here the CDR3 reads CASSIDTREVNEQFF. In DNA form, the CDR3 reads TGTGCCAGTAGTATAGATACGAGAGAGGTCAATGAGCAGTTCTTC.

The V and J genes are TRBV6-6 and TRBJ2-2; D remains ambiguous. Germline V CDR1 and CDR2: MNHNY, SVGAGI (reference sequence). CDR3 length: 13 residues. Trimming pared 7 bases from V and 1 base from J, leaving 7 bases between. CDR3 in amino acids: CASTPLNTGELFF. CDR3 coding DNA: TGTGCCAGCACCCCTCTGAACACCGGGGAGCTGTTTTTT.

J is TRBJ1-2 and V is TRBV5-1, with 8 bases that match TRBD1. This CDR3 is built from 14 residues. V lost 2 bases and J lost 6; bases outside the gene matches: 6. Germline V lookup: CDR1 SGHRS, CDR2 YFSETQ. Here the CDR3 reads CASSFETGENGYTF. The DNA of the CDR3 is TGCGCCAGCAGCTTCGAGACAGGGGAAAATGGCTACACCTTC. The full variable domain, its missing parts supplied by reference TRBV5-1 and TRBJ1-2, is KAGVTQTPRYLIKTRGQQVTLSCSPISGHRSVSWYQQTPGQGLQFLFEYFSETQRNKGNFPGRFSGRQFSNSRSEMNVSTLELGDSALYLCASSFETGENGYTFGSGTRLTVV.

The chain is built from TRBV4-1 and TRBJ2-7, with D maybe TRBD1 (5 bases). This CDR3 contains 13 residues. Between the trimmed V and J ends, which lost 0 bases and 5 bases, there was a span of 8 bases. Germline assignment: CDR1 MGHRA and CDR2 YSYEKL. The CDR3 spells CASSQDREDEQYF. The CDR3 DNA is TGCGCCAGCAGCCAAGACAGGGAAGACGAGCAGTACTTC.

V is TRBV19 and J is TRBJ1-4; TRBD1 might be the D (5 bases). The CDR3 is made up of 13 amino acids. Looked up from germline, CDR1 is LNHDA and CDR2 is SQIVND (reference sequence). V lost 10 bases and J lost 8, with 17 bases in between. CDR3 in amino acids: CATVPPRGEKLFF. The CDR3 DNA reads TGTGCCACCGTGCCCCCGCGGGGGGAAAAACTGTTTTTT.

This chain joins TRBV9 and TRBJ1-2; 7 positions agree with TRBD1. With 0 bases clipped from V and 2 bases from J, the junction kept 1 base outside the gene matches. The CDR3 consists of 14 residues. From germline, CDR1 is SGDLS and CDR2 YYNGEE. The CDR3 protein is CASSVEGQNYGYTF. Here the CDR3 DNA reads TGTGCCAGCAGCGTAGAGGGACAGAACTATGGCTACACCTTC.

The chain links TRBV9 to TRBJ2-7; 10 nucleotides align to TRBD2. V shed 0 bases and J 3 bases; nucleotides not matched to a gene: 3. This CDR3 is 15 amino acids long. Germline V gives CDR1 SGDLS, CDR2 YYNGEE. The CDR3 spells CASSVASGSFYEQYF. CDR3 DNA sequence: TGTGCCAGCAGCGTAGCTAGCGGGAGTTTCTACGAGCAGTACTTC.

In its sample, this clone was seen once. The DNA of the CDR3 is TGTGCCAGCAGCCCTGGACTAGCGGGAGGAACTAGCACAGATACGCAGTATTTT. It codes for CASSPGLAGGTSTDTQYF. This rearrangement joins TRBV11-2 to TRBJ2-3; TRBD2 aligns across 14 bases. The junction had 7 bases not matched to a gene; V was cut back by 5 bases and J by 0 bases. This CDR3 region has 18 residues. Germline CDR1 is SGHAT and CDR2 is FQNNGV. Drawing the rest from reference TRBV11-2 and TRBJ2-3, the complete variable domain is EAGVAQSPRYKIIEKRQSVAFWCNPISGHATLYWYQQILGQGPKLLIQFQNNGVVDDSQLPKDRFSAERLKGVDSTLKIQPAKLEDSAVYLCASSPGLAGGTSTDTQYFGPGTRLTVL.

The V and J genes are TRBV7-2 and TRBJ2-3; 10 nucleotides match TRBD1. Trimming cost V 5 bases and J 9 bases; bases outside gene matches: 8. The CDR3 is 14 amino acids. Per germline, CDR1 SGHTA and CDR2 FQGNSA. CDR3 residues: CASSRDRGEQTQYF. CDR3 coding DNA: TGTGCCAGCAGCCGGGACAGGGGAGAGCAGACGCAGTATTTT.

The chain recombines TRBV11-2 with TRBJ1-2; D unresolved. V lost 0 bases, J lost 7 bases, and 9 bases lay in between. The CDR3 contains 13 residues. Germline CDR1 SGHAT, CDR2 FQNNGV. Here the CDR3 reads CASSLEFLGGYTF. The CDR3, as DNA: TGTGCCAGCAGCTTAGAATTTCTCGGTGGCTACACCTTC.

The rearrangement joins TRBV19 to TRBJ2-1, with 13 bases fitting TRBD2. With V trimmed by 6 bases and J by 5 bases, 4 bases remained unmatched. CDR3 size: 15 residues. CDR1 is LNHDA, CDR2 SQIVND, per germline (reference sequence). Here the CDR3 DNA reads TGTGCCAGTAGACTAGCGGGAGGGGGTGACAATGAGCAGTTCTTC. Translation: CASRLAGGGDNEQFF. The full variable domain, rest sourced from reference TRBV19 and TRBJ2-1, is DGGITQSPKYLFRKEGQNVTLSCEQNLNHDAMYWYRQDPGQGLRLIYYSQIVNDFQKGDIAEGYSVSREKKESFPLTVTSAQKNPTAFYLCASRLAGGGDNEQFFGPGTRLTVL.

This clone is a singleton in its sample. The rearrangement joins TRBV6-4 to TRBJ1-1; D gene ambiguous. Germline CDR1 and CDR2: MRHNA and SNTAGT. Deletions cut 6 bases from V and 1 base from J, with 12 bases between. The CDR3 contains 14 residues. CDR3 DNA: TGTGCCAGCAGCCGCGAGGGCCCGAACACTGAAGCTTTCTTT. It yields the protein CASSREGPNTEAFF.

The V call is TRBV10-1, the J call TRBJ1-3; D remains ambiguous. There are 14 residues in the CDR3. Trimming cost V 0 bases and J 2 bases, with 5 bases left between them. CDR1 is WNHNN, CDR2 SYGVQD, per germline (reference sequence). Here the CDR3 reads CASSESQTGNTIYF. CDR3 sequence (DNA): TGCGCCAGCAGTGAGTCGCAGACTGGAAACACCATATATTTT.

The V call is TRBV24-1, the J call TRBJ1-1; 7 bases are shared with TRBD1. The germline V gene encodes CDR1 KGHDR and CDR2 SFDVKD. V trimming: 7 bases; J trimming: 4 bases; junction bases outside the gene matches: 8. The CDR3 spans 14 residues. The CDR3 spells CATRRGPGSTEAFF. Here the CDR3 DNA reads TGTGCCACCAGGAGGGGGCCAGGGAGCACTGAAGCTTTCTTT.